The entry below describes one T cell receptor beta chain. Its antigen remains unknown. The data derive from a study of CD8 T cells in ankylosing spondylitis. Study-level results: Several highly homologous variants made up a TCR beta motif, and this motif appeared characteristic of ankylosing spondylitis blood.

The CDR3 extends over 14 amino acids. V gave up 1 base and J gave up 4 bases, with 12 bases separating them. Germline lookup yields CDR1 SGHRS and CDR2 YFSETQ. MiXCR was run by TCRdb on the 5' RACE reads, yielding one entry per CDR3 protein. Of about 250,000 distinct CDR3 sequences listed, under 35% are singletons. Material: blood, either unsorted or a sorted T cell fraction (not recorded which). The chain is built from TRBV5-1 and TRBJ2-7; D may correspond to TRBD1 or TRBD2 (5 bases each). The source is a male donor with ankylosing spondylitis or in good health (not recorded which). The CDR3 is CASSLIRGQYEQYF. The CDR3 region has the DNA TGCGCCAGCAGCTTGATCCGGGGCCAATACGAGCAGTACTTC.